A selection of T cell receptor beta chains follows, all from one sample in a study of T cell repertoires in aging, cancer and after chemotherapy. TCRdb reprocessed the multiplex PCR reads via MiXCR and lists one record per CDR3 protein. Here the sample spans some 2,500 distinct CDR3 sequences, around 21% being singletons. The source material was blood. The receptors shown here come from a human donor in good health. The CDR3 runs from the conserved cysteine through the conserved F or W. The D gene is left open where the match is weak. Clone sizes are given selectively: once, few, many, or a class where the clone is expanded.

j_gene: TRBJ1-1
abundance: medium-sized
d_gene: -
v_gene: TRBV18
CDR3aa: CASSPGHMNTEAFF
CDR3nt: TGTGCCAGCTCACCGGGACACATGAACACTGAAGCTTTCTTT

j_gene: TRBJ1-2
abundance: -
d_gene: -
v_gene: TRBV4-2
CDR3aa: CASSQVPARAGYTF
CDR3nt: TGCGCCAGCAGCCAAGTTCCCGCCAGGGCCGGCTACACCTTC

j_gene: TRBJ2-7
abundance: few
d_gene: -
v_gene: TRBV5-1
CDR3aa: CASSLVGLEQYF
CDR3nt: TGCGCCAGCAGCTTGGTGGGTTTAGAGCAGTACTTC

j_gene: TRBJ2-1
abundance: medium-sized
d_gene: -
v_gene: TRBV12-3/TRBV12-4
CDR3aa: CASRLDTNEQFF
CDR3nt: TGTGCCAGCAGGCTAGATACAAATGAGCAGTTCTTC

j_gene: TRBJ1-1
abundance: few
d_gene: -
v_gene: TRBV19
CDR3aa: CASTLAHHGNTEAFF
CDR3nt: TGTGCCAGTACCCTAGCCCATCACGGGAACACTGAAGCTTTCTTT

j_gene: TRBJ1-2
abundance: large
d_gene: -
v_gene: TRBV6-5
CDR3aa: CASSYARGNSRGYTF
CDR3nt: TGTGCCAGCAGTTACGCCAGGGGTAATTCGCGTGGCTACACCTTC

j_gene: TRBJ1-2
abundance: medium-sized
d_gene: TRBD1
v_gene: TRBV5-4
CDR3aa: CASSWDRDRGRSNGYTF
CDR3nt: TGTGCCAGCAGCTGGGACCGGGACAGGGGGCGCAGCAATGGCTACACCTTC

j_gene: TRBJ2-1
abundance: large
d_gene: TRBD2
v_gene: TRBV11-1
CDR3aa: CASSLAPAGGPRNEQFF
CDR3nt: TGTGCCAGCAGCTTAGCGCCAGCGGGGGGGCCTCGAAATGAGCAGTTCTTC

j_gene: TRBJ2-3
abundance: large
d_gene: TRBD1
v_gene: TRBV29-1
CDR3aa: CSADRGTDTQYF
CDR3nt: TGCAGCGCCGACAGGGGCACAGATACGCAGTATTTT

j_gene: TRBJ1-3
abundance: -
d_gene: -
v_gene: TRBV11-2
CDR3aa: CASSQPALPSSGNTIYF
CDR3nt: TGTGCCAGCAGTCAACCCGCCCTTCCCTCCTCTGGAAACACCATATATTTT

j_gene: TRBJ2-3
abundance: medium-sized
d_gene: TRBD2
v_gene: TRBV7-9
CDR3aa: CASSLVGGTDTQYF
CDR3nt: TGTGCCAGCAGCTTAGTGGGGGGGACAGATACGCAGTATTTT

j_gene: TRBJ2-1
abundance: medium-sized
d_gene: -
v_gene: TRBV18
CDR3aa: CASSDRRNNEQFF
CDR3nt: TGTGCCAGCTCAGACAGGAGAAACAATGAGCAGTTCTTC

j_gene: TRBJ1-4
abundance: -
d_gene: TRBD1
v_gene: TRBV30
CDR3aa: CAWSGHRGVGKLFF
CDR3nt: TGTGCCTGGAGTGGGCACAGGGGCGTCGGAAAACTGTTTTTT

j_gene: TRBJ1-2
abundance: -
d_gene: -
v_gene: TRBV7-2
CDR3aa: CASSLALGGQGGYTF
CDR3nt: TGTGCCAGCAGCTTAGCGCTCGGGGGGCAGGGTGGCTACACCTTC